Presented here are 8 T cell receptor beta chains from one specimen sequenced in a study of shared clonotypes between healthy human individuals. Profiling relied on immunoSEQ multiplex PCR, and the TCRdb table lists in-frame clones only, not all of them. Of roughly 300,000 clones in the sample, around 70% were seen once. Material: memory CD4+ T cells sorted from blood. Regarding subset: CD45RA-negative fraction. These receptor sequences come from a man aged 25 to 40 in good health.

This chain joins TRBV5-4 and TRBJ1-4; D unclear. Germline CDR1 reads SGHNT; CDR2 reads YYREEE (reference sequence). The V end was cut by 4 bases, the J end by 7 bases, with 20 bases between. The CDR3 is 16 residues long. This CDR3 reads CASSARTGRRSEKLFF. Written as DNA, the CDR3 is TGTGCCAGCAGCGCGCGTACCGGGAGACGCTCTGAAAAACTGTTTTTT.

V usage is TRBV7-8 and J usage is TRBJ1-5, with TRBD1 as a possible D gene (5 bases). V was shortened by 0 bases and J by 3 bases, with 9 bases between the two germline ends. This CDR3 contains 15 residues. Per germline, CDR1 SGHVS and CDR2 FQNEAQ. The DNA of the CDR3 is TGTGCCAGCAGCTTAGCGGCAGGGTACAATCAGCCCCAGCATTTT. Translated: CASSLAAGYNQPQHF.

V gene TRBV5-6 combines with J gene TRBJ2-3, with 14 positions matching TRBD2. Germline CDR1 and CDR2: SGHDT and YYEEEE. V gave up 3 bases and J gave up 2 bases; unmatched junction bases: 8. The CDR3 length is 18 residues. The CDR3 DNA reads TGTGCCAGCAGCTCAATCGGACTAGCGGGAGGACTCACAGATACGCAGTATTTT. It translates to CASSSIGLAGGLTDTQYF.

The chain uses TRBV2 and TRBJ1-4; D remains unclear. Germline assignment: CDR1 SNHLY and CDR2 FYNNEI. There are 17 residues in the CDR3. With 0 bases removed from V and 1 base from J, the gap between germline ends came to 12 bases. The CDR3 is CASSEAGVIGTNEKLFF. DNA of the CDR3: TGTGCCAGCAGTGAAGCTGGGGTCATTGGAACTAATGAAAAACTGTTTTTT.

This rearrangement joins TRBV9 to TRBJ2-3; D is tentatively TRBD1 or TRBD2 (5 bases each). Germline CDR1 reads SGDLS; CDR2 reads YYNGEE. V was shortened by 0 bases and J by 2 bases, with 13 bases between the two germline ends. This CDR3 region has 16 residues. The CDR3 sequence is CASSVGGAPATDTQYF. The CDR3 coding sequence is TGTGCCAGCAGCGTAGGAGGGGCCCCCGCCACAGATACGCAGTATTTT.

The CDR3 nucleotides read TGTGCCAGCAGCGTAGTGTCAGGGCCTGAAGCTTTCTTT. Protein product: CASSVVSGPEAFF. This chain joins TRBV9 and TRBJ1-1, with a possible D match to TRBD1 (5 bases). Germline CDR1 is SGDLS and CDR2 is YYNGEE. The V end lost 0 bases, the J end lost 6 bases, and 9 bases lay between the germline ends. The CDR3 has 13 amino acids.

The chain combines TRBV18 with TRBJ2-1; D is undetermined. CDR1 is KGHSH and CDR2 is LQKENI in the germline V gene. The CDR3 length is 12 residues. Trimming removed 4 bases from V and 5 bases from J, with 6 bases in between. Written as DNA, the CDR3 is TGTGCCAGCTCACGGTCAAACAATGAGCAGTTCTTC. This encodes CASSRSNNEQFF.

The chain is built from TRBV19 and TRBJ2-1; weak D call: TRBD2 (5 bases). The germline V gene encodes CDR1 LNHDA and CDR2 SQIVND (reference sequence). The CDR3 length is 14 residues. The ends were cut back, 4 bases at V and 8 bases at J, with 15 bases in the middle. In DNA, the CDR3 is TGTGCCAGTAGTACTCACACTAGTTGGGATGAGCAGTTCTTC. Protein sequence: CASSTHTSWDEQFF.